The 10 T cell receptor beta chains below all came from one sample that was sequenced in a study of cytomegalovirus exposure and HLA in healthy donors. PCR primers comprised 60 Vbeta and 13 Jbeta primers. Repertoires were generated with immunoSEQ multiplex PCR, while TCRdb's copy carries only in-frame clones and drops some. The data show approximately 300,000 clones, with roughly 80% seen just once and less than 0.4% held by the top ten. The sequencing input was PBMCs. The receptor set was obtained from a girl under 10 years old in good health and CMV-seronegative.

CDR3 sequence reads: CASSSGLAGVGQYF. The CDR3 bases are TGTGCCAGCAGCTCCGGACTAGCGGGGGTCGGGCAGTACTTC. The chain employs TRBV7-2 and TRBJ2-7, with 13 bases lining up with TRBD2. V dropped 4 bases and J dropped 9; count of bases not matched to a gene: 6. Per the germline V gene, CDR1 is SGHTA and CDR2 is FQGNSA. The CDR3 totals 14 residues.

The V gene is TRBV9, the J gene TRBJ2-7; TRBD2 aligns across 12 bases. Losses at the gene ends were 2 bases for V and 6 bases for J; bases not matched to a gene: 3. CDR3 size: 14 residues. Germline loops: CDR1 SGDLS, CDR2 YYNGEE. The DNA for the CDR3 is TGTGCCAGCAGCGTGACTAGCGGGAGTAGCGAGCAGTACTTC. This translates into CASSVTSGSSEQYF.

The table lists this clone with a count of one. The CDR3 coding sequence is TGTGCCAGCAGCCAACCCGGACAGCGCACTGAAGCTTTCTTT. It codes for CASSQPGQRTEAFF. The genes are TRBV16 and TRBJ1-1, with a tentative D call TRBD1 (6 bases). With 2 bases removed from V and 4 bases from J, the gap between germline ends came to 11 bases. Germline values: CDR1 KGHSY, CDR2 FQNENV. The CDR3 is 14 residues long.

The V and J genes are TRBV29-1 and TRBJ2-7; 7 bases match TRBD2. The CDR3 extends over 13 amino acids. J lost 4 bases, V lost 3 bases, and 6 bases had no gene match. The germline CDR1 and CDR2 sequences are SQVTM and ANQGSEA. The CDR3 sequence is CSVEAGEEYEQYF. CDR3 DNA: TGCAGCGTTGAGGCGGGGGAGGAATACGAGCAGTACTTC.

The chain employs TRBV5-6 and TRBJ2-5; TRBD2 matches at 9 bases. J lost 2 bases, V lost 4 bases, and 12 bases had no gene match. The germline V gene has CDR1 SGHDT and CDR2 YYEEEE. This CDR3 spans 17 amino acids. The CDR3 loop reads CASSPGWGLADQETQYF. The CDR3 bases are TGTGCCAGCAGCCCGGGGTGGGGACTAGCAGATCAAGAGACCCAGTACTTC.

The V and J genes are TRBV21-1 and TRBJ1-2; the DNA was not compared with TRBD1, the D call given in the table. TRBV21-1 corresponds to a pseudogene. The CDR3 sequence is 18 residues long. In nucleotides, the CDR3 is TGTGCCAGCAGCAAAGACGTGGGGACAGGAGTTGTTAAGGGGGGCTACACCTTC. Translation: CASSKDVGTGVVKGGYTF.

A note on this clone: The junction does not match germline at one end; this may be a read error. DNA for the CDR3: TGTGCCAGCGTGCCAGGCATCCAAAAGACCCAGTACTTC. It yields the protein CASVPGIQKTQYF. The chain joins TRBV2 to TRBJ2-5; D is unclear. Germline loops: CDR1 SNHLY, CDR2 FYNNEI. This CDR3 contains 13 residues. Combining the CDR3 with reference TRBV2 and TRBJ2-5 gives the whole variable domain EPEVTQTPSHQVTQMGQEVILRCVPISNHLYFYWYRQILGQKVEFLVSFYNNEISEKSEIFDDQFSVERPDGSNFTLKIRSTKLEDSAMYFCASVPGIQKTQYFGPGTRLLVL.

The CDR3 DNA follows: TGTGCCACTCGGAGGGGGAGGGACGAGCAGTACTTC. It translates to CATRRGRDEQYF. V is TRBV19 and J is TRBJ2-7; TRBD2 is a possible D gene (7 bases). The CDR3 loop spans 12 amino acids. The V gene lost 10 bases and the J gene lost 5 bases, with 15 bases spanning the gap. CDR1 is LNHDA and CDR2 is SQIVND in the germline V gene (reference sequence).

This chain connects TRBV2 to TRBJ2-3, with 7 bases aligning to TRBD2. CDR1 and CDR2 from the germline V gene are SNHLY and FYNNEI. The CDR3 has 15 residues. Unmatched junction bases numbered 10, after V lost 8 bases and J lost 2 bases. DNA for the CDR3: TGTGCCAGCCGGGACTACCTGACTGCCACAGATACGCAGTATTTT. As protein: CASRDYLTATDTQYF.

The gene calls are TRBV7-9 and TRBJ2-3, with a weak D call TRBD2 (6 bases). Germline lookup yields CDR1 SEHNR and CDR2 FQNEAQ (reference sequence). The CDR3 has 15 amino acids. V was cut by 6 bases and J by 3 bases, with 16 bases left in between. CDR3 bases: TGTGCCAGCAGGGGGGAGGACGGGAGAACAGATACGCAGTATTTT. Amino acids: CASRGEDGRTDTQYF. The full variable domain, in which reference TRBV7-9 and TRBJ2-3 provide the parts outside the CDR3, is DTGVSQNPRHKITKRGQNVTFRCDPISEHNRLYWYRQTLGQGPEFLTYFQNEAQLEKSRLLSDRFSAERPKGSFSTLEIQRTEQGDSAMYLCASRGEDGRTDTQYFGPGTRLTVL.